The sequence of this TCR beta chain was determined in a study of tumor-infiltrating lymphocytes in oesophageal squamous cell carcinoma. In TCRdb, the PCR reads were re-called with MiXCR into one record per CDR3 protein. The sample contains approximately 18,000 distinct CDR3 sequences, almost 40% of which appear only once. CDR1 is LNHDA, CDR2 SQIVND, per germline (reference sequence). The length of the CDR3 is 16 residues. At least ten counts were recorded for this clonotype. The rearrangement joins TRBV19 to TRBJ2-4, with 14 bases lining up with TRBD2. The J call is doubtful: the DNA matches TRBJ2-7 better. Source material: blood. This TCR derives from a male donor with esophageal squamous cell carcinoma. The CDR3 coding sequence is TGTGCCAGTAGTTCCAGGGGACTAGCGGGAGACCCCGAGCAGTACTTC. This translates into CASSSRGLAGDPEQYF.